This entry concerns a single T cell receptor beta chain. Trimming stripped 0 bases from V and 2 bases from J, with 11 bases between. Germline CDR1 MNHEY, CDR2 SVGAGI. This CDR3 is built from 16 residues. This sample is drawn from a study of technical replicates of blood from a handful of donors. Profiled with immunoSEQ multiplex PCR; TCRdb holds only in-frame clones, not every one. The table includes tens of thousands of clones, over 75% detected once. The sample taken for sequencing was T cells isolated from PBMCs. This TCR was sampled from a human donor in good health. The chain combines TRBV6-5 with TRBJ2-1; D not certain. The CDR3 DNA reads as TGTGCCAGCAGTTACTCGGTAGGAGAAACCTACAATGAGCAGTTCTTC. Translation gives CASSYSVGETYNEQFF.